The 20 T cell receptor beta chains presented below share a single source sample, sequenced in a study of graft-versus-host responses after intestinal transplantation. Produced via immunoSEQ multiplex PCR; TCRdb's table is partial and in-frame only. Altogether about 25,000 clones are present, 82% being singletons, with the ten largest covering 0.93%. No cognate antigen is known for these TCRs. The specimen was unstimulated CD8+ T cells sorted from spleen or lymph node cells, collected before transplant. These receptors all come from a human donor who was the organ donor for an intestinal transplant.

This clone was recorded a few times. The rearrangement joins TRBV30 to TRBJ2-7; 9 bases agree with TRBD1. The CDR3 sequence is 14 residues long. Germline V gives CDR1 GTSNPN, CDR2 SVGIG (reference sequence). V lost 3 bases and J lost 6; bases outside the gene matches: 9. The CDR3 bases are TGTGCCTGGAGCTCATCCGGGACAGGGAGCGAGCAGTACTTC. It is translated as CAWSSSGTGSEQYF.

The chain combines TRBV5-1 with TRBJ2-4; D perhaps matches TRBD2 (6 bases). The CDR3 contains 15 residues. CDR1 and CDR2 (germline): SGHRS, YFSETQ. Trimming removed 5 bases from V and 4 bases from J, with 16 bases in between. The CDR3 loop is CASSPTPGGKNIQYF. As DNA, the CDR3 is TGCGCCAGCAGTCCTACCCCCGGGGGAAAAAACATTCAGTACTTC.

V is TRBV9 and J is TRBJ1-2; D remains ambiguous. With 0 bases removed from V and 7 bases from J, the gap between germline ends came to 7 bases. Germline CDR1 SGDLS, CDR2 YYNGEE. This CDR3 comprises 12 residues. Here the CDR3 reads CASSVGRGGYTF. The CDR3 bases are TGTGCCAGCAGCGTAGGACGGGGTGGCTACACCTTC.

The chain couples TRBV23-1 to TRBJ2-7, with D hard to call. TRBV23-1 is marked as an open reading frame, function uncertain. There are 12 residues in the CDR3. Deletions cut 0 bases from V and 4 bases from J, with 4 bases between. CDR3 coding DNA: TGCGCCAGCAGTCAATCAGGGTACGAGCAGTACTTC. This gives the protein CASSQSGYEQYF.

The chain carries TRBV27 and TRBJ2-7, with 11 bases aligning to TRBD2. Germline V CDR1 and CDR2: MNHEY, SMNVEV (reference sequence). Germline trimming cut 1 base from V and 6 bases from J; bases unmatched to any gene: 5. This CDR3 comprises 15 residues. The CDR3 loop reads CASSLYTSGSIEQYF. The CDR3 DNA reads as TGTGCCAGCAGTTTATATACTAGCGGGAGCATCGAGCAGTACTTC.

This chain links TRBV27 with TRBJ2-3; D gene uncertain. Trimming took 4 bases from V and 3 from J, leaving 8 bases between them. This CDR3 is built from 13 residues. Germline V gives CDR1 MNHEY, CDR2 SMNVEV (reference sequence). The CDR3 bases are TGTGCCAGCAGTTATGCCCCTACAGATACGCAGTATTTT. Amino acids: CASSYAPTDTQYF.

As DNA, the CDR3 is TGCGCCAGCAGCGACGACAGTATGCCCTACGAGCAGTACTTC. Translating it yields CASSDDSMPYEQYF. The rearrangement joins TRBV10-2 to TRBJ2-7; D possibly corresponds to TRBD1 (5 bases). The CDR3 is 14 amino acids. With 6 bases removed from V and 2 bases from J, the gap between germline ends came to 14 bases. Germline CDR1 WSHSY, CDR2 SAAADI.

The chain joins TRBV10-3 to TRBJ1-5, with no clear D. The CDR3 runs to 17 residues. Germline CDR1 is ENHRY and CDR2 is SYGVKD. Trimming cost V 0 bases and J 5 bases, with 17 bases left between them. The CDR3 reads CAISESFPVLGDQPQHF. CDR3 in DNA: TGTGCCATCAGTGAGTCCTTTCCAGTTCTCGGAGATCAGCCCCAGCATTTT.

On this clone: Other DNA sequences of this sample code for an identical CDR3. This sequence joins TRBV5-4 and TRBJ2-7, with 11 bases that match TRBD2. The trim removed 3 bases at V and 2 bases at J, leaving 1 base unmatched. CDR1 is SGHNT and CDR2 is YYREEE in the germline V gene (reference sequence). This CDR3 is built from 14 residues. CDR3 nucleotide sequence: TGTGCCAGCAGCTCGGGACTAGCGGCCTACGAGCAGTACTTC. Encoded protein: CASSSGLAAYEQYF.

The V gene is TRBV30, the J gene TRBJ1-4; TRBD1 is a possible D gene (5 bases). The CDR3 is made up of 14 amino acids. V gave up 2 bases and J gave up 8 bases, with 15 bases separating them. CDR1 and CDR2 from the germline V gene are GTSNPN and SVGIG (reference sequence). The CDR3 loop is CAWSRLIGEEKLFF. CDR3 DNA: TGTGCCTGGAGTCGACTTATAGGGGAAGAAAAACTGTTTTTT. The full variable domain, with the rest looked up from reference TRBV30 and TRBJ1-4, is SQTIHQWPATLVQPVGSPLSLECTVEGTSNPNLYWYRQAAGRGLQLLFYSVGIGQISSEVPQNLSASRPQDRQFILSSKKLLLSDSGFYLCAWSRLIGEEKLFFGSGTQLSVL.

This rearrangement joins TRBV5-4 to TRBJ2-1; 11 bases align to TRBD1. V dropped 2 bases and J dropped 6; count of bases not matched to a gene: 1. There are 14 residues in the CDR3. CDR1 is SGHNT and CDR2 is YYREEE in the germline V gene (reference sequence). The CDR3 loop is CASSLGTGGNEQFF. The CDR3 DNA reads TGTGCCAGCAGCTTAGGGACAGGGGGCAATGAGCAGTTCTTC.

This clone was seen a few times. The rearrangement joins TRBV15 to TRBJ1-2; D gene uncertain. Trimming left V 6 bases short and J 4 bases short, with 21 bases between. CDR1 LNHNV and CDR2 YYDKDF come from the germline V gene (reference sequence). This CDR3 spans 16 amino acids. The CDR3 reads CATRPRAGEAGYGYTF. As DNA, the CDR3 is TGTGCCACCAGGCCACGAGCCGGGGAAGCTGGCTATGGCTACACCTTC.

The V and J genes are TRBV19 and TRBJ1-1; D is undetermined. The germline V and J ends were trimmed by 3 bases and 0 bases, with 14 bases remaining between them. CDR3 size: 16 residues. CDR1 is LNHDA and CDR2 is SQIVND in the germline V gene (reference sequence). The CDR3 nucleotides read TGTGCCAGTAGTATCTTCAGGACCAAAGTGAACACTGAAGCTTTCTTT. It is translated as CASSIFRTKVNTEAFF.

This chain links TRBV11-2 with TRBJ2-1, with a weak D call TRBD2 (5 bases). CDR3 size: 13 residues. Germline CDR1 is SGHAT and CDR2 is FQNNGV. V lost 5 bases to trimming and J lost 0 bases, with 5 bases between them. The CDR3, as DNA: TGTGCCAGCAGCGGGAGCTCCTACAATGAGCAGTTCTTC. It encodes CASSGSSYNEQFF.

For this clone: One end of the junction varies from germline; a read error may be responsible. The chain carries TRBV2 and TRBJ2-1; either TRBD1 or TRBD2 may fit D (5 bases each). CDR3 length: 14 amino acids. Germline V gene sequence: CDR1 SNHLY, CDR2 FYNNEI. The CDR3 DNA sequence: TGTGCCAGCATTGAAGGGAGAGGGGAAAATGAGCAGTTCTTC. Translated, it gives CASIEGRGENEQFF.

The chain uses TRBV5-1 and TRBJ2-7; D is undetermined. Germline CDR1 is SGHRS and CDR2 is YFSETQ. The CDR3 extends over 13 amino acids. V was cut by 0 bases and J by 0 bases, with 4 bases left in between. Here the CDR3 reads CASSLVSSYEQYF. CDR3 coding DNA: TGCGCCAGCAGCTTGGTGTCCTCCTACGAGCAGTACTTC. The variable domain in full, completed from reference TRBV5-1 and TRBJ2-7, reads KAGVTQTPRYLIKTRGQQVTLSCSPISGHRSVSWYQQTPGQGLQFLFEYFSETQRNKGNFPGRFSGRQFSNSRSEMNVSTLELGDSALYLCASSLVSSYEQYFGPGTRLTVT.

CDR3 protein: CASSSERGYGYTF. The CDR3 DNA reads as TGTGCCAGCTCATCAGAGAGGGGTTATGGCTACACCTTC. The gene calls are TRBV18 and TRBJ1-2, with D possibly TRBD1 on 5 matching bases. V was trimmed by 5 bases and J by 5 bases, leaving 12 bases between them. The CDR3 extends over 13 amino acids. Germline V gives CDR1 KGHSH, CDR2 LQKENI.

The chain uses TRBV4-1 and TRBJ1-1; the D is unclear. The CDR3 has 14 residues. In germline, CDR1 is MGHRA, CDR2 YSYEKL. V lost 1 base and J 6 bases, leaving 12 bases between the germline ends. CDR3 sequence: CASSQVLWEPEAFF. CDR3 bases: TGCGCCAGCAGCCAAGTTTTGTGGGAGCCTGAAGCTTTCTTT.

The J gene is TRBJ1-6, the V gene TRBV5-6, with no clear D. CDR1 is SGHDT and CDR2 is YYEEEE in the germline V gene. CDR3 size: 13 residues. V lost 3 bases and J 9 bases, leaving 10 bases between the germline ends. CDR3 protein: CASSWAEGSPLHF. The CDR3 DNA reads TGTGCCAGCAGCTGGGCGGAGGGTTCACCCCTCCACTTT.

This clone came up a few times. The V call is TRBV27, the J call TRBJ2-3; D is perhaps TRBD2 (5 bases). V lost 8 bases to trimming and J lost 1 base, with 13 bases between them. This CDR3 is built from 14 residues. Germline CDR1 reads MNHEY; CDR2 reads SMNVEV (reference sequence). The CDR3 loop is CASAERWRTDTQYF. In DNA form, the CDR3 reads TGTGCCAGCGCCGAGCGGTGGCGCACAGATACGCAGTATTTT.